The 24 T cell receptor beta chains listed next were all sequenced from one sample in a study of T-cell reconstitution after alpha-beta-depleted transplantation in children. The TCRbeta library was prepared with unique molecular identifiers. TCRdb reanalysed the PCR reads using MiXCR and keeps one entry per CDR3 protein. Of under 350,000 distinct CDR3 sequences detected, 9.9% appear once; the ten largest clones hold over 9%. The source material was PBMCs from the stem cell graft donor, sampled from the stem cell graft. These receptors originate from a human donor who donated a stem cell graft to a child with SCID.

The chain employs TRBV12-5 and TRBJ2-7; D possibly corresponds to TRBD1 (8 bases). The CDR3 length is 13 residues. CDR1 and CDR2 from the germline V gene are LGHNT and FRNRAP. Trimming shortened V by 4 bases and J by 7 bases, and 14 bases separated the two germline ends. CDR3 bases: TGTGCTAGTGGTTCCACAGGGGGGGATGAGCAGTACTTC. This encodes CASGSTGGDEQYF.

V and J are TRBV3-1 and TRBJ2-1, with 11 bases matching TRBD2. CDR3 length: 15 residues. Germline V gene data show CDR1 as LGHDT and CDR2 as YNNKEL (reference sequence). With 1 base clipped from V and 7 bases from J, the junction kept 3 bases outside the gene matches. The CDR3 bases are TGTGCCAGCAGCCAAGCGACTAGCGGGGAGAATGAGCAGTTCTTC. Translating gives CASSQATSGENEQFF.

This clonotype was seen ten or more times. The chain combines TRBV7-9 with TRBJ1-4; D gene ambiguous. The CDR3 consists of 14 residues. Trimming cost V 5 bases and J 3 bases, with 10 bases left between them. The V gene's germline CDR1 is SEHNR and CDR2 FQNEAQ (reference sequence). The CDR3 reads CASSLRTANEKLFF. The CDR3 coding sequence is TGTGCCAGCAGCCTCCGGACGGCTAATGAAAAACTGTTTTTT.

This clonotype showed up many times. The chain combines TRBV28 with TRBJ1-1; D remains ambiguous. The germline V gene has CDR1 MDHEN and CDR2 SYDVKM. V dropped 7 bases and J dropped 0 bases, with 15 bases sitting between them. The CDR3 contains 15 residues. As DNA, the CDR3 is TGTGCCAGCACCCGCTACGGGGTCGTGAACACTGAAGCTTTCTTT. Translation gives CASTRYGVVNTEAFF. Based on the CDR3 plus reference TRBV28 and TRBJ1-1, the full variable domain is DVKVTQSSRYLVKRTGEKVFLECVQDMDHENMFWYRQDPGLGLRLIYFSYDVKMKEKGDIPEGYSVSREKKERFSLILESASTNQTSMYLCASTRYGVVNTEAFFGQGTRLTVV.

This clonotype came up many times. The chain joins TRBV12-3 or TRBV12-4 to TRBJ1-4, with D possibly matching TRBD1 (5 bases). V was pared by 7 bases and J by 0 bases, with 18 bases between. The CDR3 runs 17 residues. The CDR3 loop is CASTQAGTGPTNEKLFF. CDR3 sequence (DNA): TGTGCCAGCACTCAAGCGGGCACAGGCCCAACTAATGAAAAACTGTTTTTT.

This clonotype was seen a handful of times. The rearrangement links TRBV20-1 to TRBJ2-1; D is perhaps TRBD1 (6 bases). V lost 5 bases and J lost 0, with 17 bases in between. The CDR3 sequence is 16 residues long. The germline V gene encodes CDR1 DFQATT and CDR2 SNEGSKA (reference sequence). This CDR3 is CSAHSRDILSYNEQFF. CDR3 DNA: TGCAGTGCTCATAGCCGGGACATACTCTCCTACAATGAGCAGTTCTTC.

This chain uses TRBV20-1 with TRBJ2-1; 10 bases are a match to TRBD1. V was pared by 6 bases and J by 6 bases, with 5 bases of the junction left unmatched. The CDR3 covers 13 residues. Germline CDR1 and CDR2: DFQATT and SNEGSKA (reference sequence). The CDR3 loop is CSASRDRGNEQFF. DNA of the CDR3: TGCAGTGCGAGCCGGGACAGGGGCAATGAGCAGTTCTTC.

The gene calls are TRBV20-1 and TRBJ2-1; 8 nucleotides match TRBD1. The junction had 7 bases not matched to a gene; V was cut back by 2 bases and J by 7 bases. This CDR3 is built from 14 residues. CDR1 is DFQATT and CDR2 is SNEGSKA in the germline V gene (reference sequence). This CDR3 is CSARPGTGGNEQFF. CDR3 in DNA: TGCAGTGCTAGACCCGGGACAGGAGGGAATGAGCAGTTCTTC.

V is TRBV12-3 or TRBV12-4 and J is TRBJ2-7; a possible D gene is TRBD2 (6 bases). Trimming took off 6 bases at V and 5 bases at J, with 11 bases between the two ends. The CDR3 is 12 amino acids. DNA of the CDR3: TGTGCCAGCAGCCCCGGGACTCACGAGCAGTACTTC. Amino acid sequence: CASSPGTHEQYF.

The rearrangement links TRBV20-1 to TRBJ1-1; the D is unclear. This CDR3 comprises 11 residues. V was trimmed by 6 bases and J by 7 bases, leaving 12 bases between them. The germline V gene has CDR1 DFQATT and CDR2 SNEGSKA (reference sequence). CDR3 coding DNA: TGCAGTGCAATTAAGACGGGTGAAGCTTTCTTT. Translated: CSAIKTGEAFF.

A remark on this clonotype: Since a much larger clone is just one base distant, this may be a read error. The chain uses TRBV12-3 or TRBV12-4 and TRBJ1-1; weak D call: TRBD1 (6 bases). V lost 8 bases and J lost 4, with 20 bases in between. The CDR3 is 15 residues long. CDR3: CASAPKDSGGTEAFF. CDR3 nucleotide sequence: TGTGCCAGCGCGCCCAAGGACAGTGGTGGCACTGAAGCTTTCTTT.

The sample holds a few counts of this clonotype. This chain links TRBV15 with TRBJ2-1, with 13 bases identical to TRBD2. The junction had 8 bases not matched to a gene; V was cut back by 10 bases and J by 8 bases. Germline loops: CDR1 LNHNV, CDR2 YYDKDF (reference sequence). The CDR3 has 14 amino acids. CDR3 protein: CASRLAGGLDEQFF. The CDR3 DNA reads as TGTGCCAGCAGACTAGCGGGGGGTCTTGATGAGCAGTTCTTC. Drawing the rest from reference TRBV15 and TRBJ2-1, the complete variable domain is DAMVIQNPRYQVTQFGKPVTLSCSQTLNHNVMYWYQQKSSQAPKLLFHYYDKDFNNEADTPDNFQSRRPNTSFCFLDIRSPGLGDTAMYLCASRLAGGLDEQFFGPGTRLTVL.

This clonotype was seen at least ten times. This rearrangement joins TRBV9 to TRBJ1-3, with 9 positions matching TRBD1. V was clipped by 4 bases and J by 4 bases; unmatched bases: 9. Looked up from germline, CDR1 is SGDLS and CDR2 is YYNGEE. CDR3 length equals 16 residues. CDR3 sequence reads: CASSTQGQGAGNTIYF. DNA of the CDR3: TGTGCCAGCAGCACACAGGGACAGGGTGCGGGAAACACCATATATTTT.

This clonotype was seen a few times. The rearrangement uses TRBV18 and TRBJ2-3; D is perhaps TRBD1 (5 bases). The CDR3 consists of 14 residues. CDR1 is KGHSH and CDR2 is LQKENI in the germline V gene. V was clipped by 2 bases and J by 4 bases, with 10 bases between them. The CDR3 region has the DNA TGTGCCAGCTCACCATTCAAAGGGGCAGATACGCAGTATTTT. Protein sequence: CASSPFKGADTQYF.

This clonotype turned up a few times. The chain has TRBV20-1 and TRBJ2-1; D is possibly TRBD1 or TRBD2 (5 bases each). V dropped 6 bases and J dropped 8 bases, with 20 bases sitting between them. Germline CDR1 reads DFQATT; CDR2 reads SNEGSKA (reference sequence). The CDR3 runs 14 residues. CDR3 DNA sequence: TGCAGTGCGTCCGGGACGGATGCTTGGGATGAGCAGTTCTTC. As protein: CSASGTDAWDEQFF.

The table lists this clonotype with a few counts. This chain joins TRBV11-2 and TRBJ2-5, with TRBD1 as a possible D gene (5 bases). The CDR3 has 15 residues. Deletions cut 2 bases from V and 5 bases from J, with 15 bases between. CDR1 is SGHAT and CDR2 is FQNNGV in the germline V gene. CDR3 bases: TGTGCCAGCAGCTTACTCGCGTCAGGGTGGGAGACCCAGTACTTC. It translates to CASSLLASGWETQYF.

This clonotype showed up just a few times. The chain is built from TRBV18 and TRBJ2-2; 9 bases map to TRBD2. With 1 base clipped from V and 0 bases from J, the junction kept 3 bases outside the gene matches. This CDR3 is 17 amino acids long. The germline V gene encodes CDR1 KGHSH and CDR2 LQKENI. As DNA, the CDR3 is TGTGCCAGCTCACCACTAGCGGGGGACGCGAACACCGGGGAGCTGTTTTTT. As protein: CASSPLAGDANTGELFF.

This clonotype came up many times. V is TRBV5-1 and J is TRBJ2-1; TRBD2 aligns across 16 bases. Losses at the gene ends were 3 bases for V and 5 bases for J; bases not matched to a gene: 8. Germline values: CDR1 SGHRS, CDR2 YFSETQ. The CDR3 contains 18 residues. CDR3 sequence reads: CASSSGLAGGPVDNEQFF. CDR3 nucleotide sequence: TGCGCCAGCAGCTCGGGACTAGCGGGGGGGCCAGTCGACAATGAGCAGTTCTTC. The full variable domain, its missing parts supplied by reference TRBV5-1 and TRBJ2-1, is KAGVTQTPRYLIKTRGQQVTLSCSPISGHRSVSWYQQTPGQGLQFLFEYFSETQRNKGNFPGRFSGRQFSNSRSEMNVSTLELGDSALYLCASSSGLAGGPVDNEQFFGPGTRLTVL.

This clonotype showed up just a few times. The chain joins TRBV7-8 to TRBJ1-1; D unclear. This CDR3 has 17 amino acids. Trimming pared 1 base from V and 5 bases from J, leaving 20 bases between. Per the germline V gene, CDR1 is SGHVS and CDR2 is FQNEAQ. CDR3 bases: TGTGCCAGCAGCTTAGTTGCCATGCGACTCTCGGAGACTGAAGCTTTCTTT. It yields the protein CASSLVAMRLSETEAFF.

V gene TRBV12-3 or TRBV12-4 combines with J gene TRBJ2-2; a possible D gene is TRBD2 (6 bases). CDR3 length equals 15 residues. Trimming took 3 bases from V and 2 from J, leaving 10 bases between them. CDR3 in DNA: TGTGCCAGCAGTTTGCAGGCGGGAAACACCGGGGAGCTGTTTTTT. Protein sequence: CASSLQAGNTGELFF.

This clonotype was recorded at least ten times. This chain joins TRBV7-2 and TRBJ2-7; D call uncertain. V was cut by 4 bases and J by 6 bases, with 13 bases left in between. CDR1 is SGHTA and CDR2 is FQGNSA in the germline V gene. The CDR3 has 13 residues. For the CDR3, the DNA is TGTGCCAGCAGCTCCACCCGCTGGGGCGAGCAGTACTTC. Translated, it gives CASSSTRWGEQYF.

This clonotype was seen a handful of times. The chain carries TRBV7-6 and TRBJ2-1, with a possible D match to TRBD2 (6 bases). Trimming removed 3 bases at V and 8 bases at J, with 11 bases between. Per germline, CDR1 SGHVS and CDR2 FNYEAQ. This CDR3 has 13 residues. CDR3 sequence reads: CASSFLAGHEQFF. The CDR3, as DNA: TGTGCCAGCAGCTTCTTGGCGGGGCATGAGCAGTTCTTC.

V usage is TRBV29-1 and J usage is TRBJ2-1; TRBD1 matches 7 bases. This CDR3 comprises 12 residues. The trim removed 8 bases at V and 1 base at J, leaving 2 bases unmatched. The germline gives CDR1 SQVTM, CDR2 ANQGSEA. The CDR3 reads CSSRGSYNEQFF. In DNA form, the CDR3 reads TGCAGCTCCAGGGGGTCCTACAATGAGCAGTTCTTC.

The chain links TRBV2 to TRBJ2-3, with 12 positions matching TRBD2. J was trimmed by 2 bases and V by 3 bases; bases with no gene match: 3. The CDR3 spans 16 residues. Germline V gives CDR1 SNHLY, CDR2 FYNNEI. CDR3 nucleotide sequence: TGTGCCAGCAGTGATACTAGCGGGGGGTTCACAGATACGCAGTATTTT. This sequence encodes CASSDTSGGFTDTQYF.